The clone carrying this TCR beta chain occurred a few times. This entry is derived from a study of regulatory T cells in long-lasting Graves disease. The TCR beta library used iRepertoire HTBI primers with Arm-PCR amplification of CDR3. TCRdb redid the calling of the multiplex PCR reads with MiXCR, one entry per CDR3 protein. The top ten hold around 12% of the sample, which has 550,000 to 700,000 distinct CDR3 sequences, about 16% seen once. Time point of the sample: newly diagnosed GD, antithyroid drugs for less than 3 months. Researchers made the TCR library from RNA that was extracted from PBMCs. The patients included were those that came from an endocrinology department in Xi'an, China. Trimming pared 2 bases from V and 7 bases from J, leaving 22 bases between. Germline V CDR1 and CDR2: KGHDR, SFDVKD. CDR3 length equals 18 residues. This same sample was also taken into another study, of T cells in Graves' hyperthyroidism and ophthalmopathy. Per that paper: Participants, patients aged 18 to 65, had newly diagnosed hyperthyroidism with a duration under 2 months. Investigators excluded patients with uncontrolled infection, other autoimmune disease, pregnancy or lactation. Most clonotypes expanded in the thyroid (above 0.001) were also present in blood.

The chain is built from TRBV24-1 and TRBJ2-2, with a possible D match to TRBD1 (6 bases). This specimen consisted of peripheral blood mononuclear cells (PBMCs), obtained at new diagnosis, from a patient treated with antithyroid drugs. The sequence came from a man aged 18 to 29 with Graves disease. As DNA, the CDR3 is TGTGCCACCAGTGATTCCTCCCCACAGGGTTCGGTGTTCGGGGAGCTGTTTTTT. It is translated as CATSDSSPQGSVFGELFF.